The 5 T cell receptor beta chains presented below share a single source sample, sequenced in a study of neoadjuvant anti-PD-1 for oral cavity cancer. The assay was immunoSEQ multiplex PCR, and TCRdb's table has in-frame clones only and misses some. The sample shows some 15,000 clones, roughly 66% of them seen only once. Here the sequenced sample was PBMCs, taken before nivolumab (anti-PD-1) treatment. All receptors come from a person aged 35-80 years with oral cavity squamous cell carcinoma.

This clone was observed once. J is TRBJ2-3 and V is TRBV30; D might be TRBD1 (6 bases). CDR3 length: 16 amino acids. Germline CDR1 reads GTSNPN; CDR2 reads SVGIG (reference sequence). V was clipped by 4 bases and J by 0 bases, with 17 bases between them. This CDR3 is CAWIPREGGSTDTQYF. DNA for the CDR3: TGTGCCTGGATCCCGAGAGAAGGGGGTAGCACAGATACGCAGTATTTT.

The gene calls are TRBV5-1 and TRBJ2-2; either TRBD1 or TRBD2 may fit D (6 bases each). Looked up from germline, CDR1 is SGHRS and CDR2 is YFSETQ. The CDR3 consists of 16 residues. V was clipped by 1 base and J by 6 bases, with 16 bases between them. The DNA for the CDR3 is TGCGCCAGCAGCTTGACCGGGGGCCCTTTAGCCGGGGAGCTGTTTTTT. It yields the protein CASSLTGGPLAGELFF.

V gene TRBV20-1 combines with J gene TRBJ1-2, with D perhaps matching TRBD1 (6 bases). Germline values: CDR1 DFQATT, CDR2 SNEGSKA (reference sequence). The CDR3 has 11 residues. Trimming stripped 6 bases from V and 7 bases from J, with 12 bases between. The CDR3 DNA reads TGCAGTGCCGGGGGCGCGGGTGGCTACACCTTC. It yields the protein CSAGGAGGYTF.

The gene calls are TRBV6-6 and TRBJ2-7; TRBD1 agrees at 9 bases. This CDR3 comprises 14 residues. The germline gives CDR1 MNHNY, CDR2 SVGAGI (reference sequence). V gave up 7 bases and J gave up 5 bases; unmatched junction bases: 9. The CDR3 DNA is TGTGCCAGCACTCTCCGGGACAGGGCCCACGAGCAGTACTTC. This sequence encodes CASTLRDRAHEQYF.

V is TRBV6-1 and J is TRBJ2-7; a possible D gene is TRBD1 (6 bases). This CDR3 spans 13 amino acids. The germline gives CDR1 MNHNS, CDR2 SASEGT. The ends were cut back, 10 bases at V and 3 bases at J, with 16 bases in the middle. Here the CDR3 DNA reads TGTGCCAACGCGATCGGACAGAGCTACGAGCAGTACTTC. Residues: CANAIGQSYEQYF.